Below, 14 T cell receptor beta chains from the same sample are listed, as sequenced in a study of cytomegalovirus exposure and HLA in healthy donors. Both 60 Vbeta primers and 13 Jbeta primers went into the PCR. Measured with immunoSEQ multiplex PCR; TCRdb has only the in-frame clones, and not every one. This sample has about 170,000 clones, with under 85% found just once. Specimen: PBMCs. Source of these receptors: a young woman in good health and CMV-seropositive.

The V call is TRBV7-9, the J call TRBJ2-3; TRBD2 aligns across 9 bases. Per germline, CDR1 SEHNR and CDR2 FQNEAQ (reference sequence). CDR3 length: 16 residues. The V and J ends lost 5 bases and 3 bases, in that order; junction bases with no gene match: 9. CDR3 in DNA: TGTGCCAGCAGCCAGCTTGGCGGGGGGGCAACAGATACGCAGTATTTT. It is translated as CASSQLGGGATDTQYF.

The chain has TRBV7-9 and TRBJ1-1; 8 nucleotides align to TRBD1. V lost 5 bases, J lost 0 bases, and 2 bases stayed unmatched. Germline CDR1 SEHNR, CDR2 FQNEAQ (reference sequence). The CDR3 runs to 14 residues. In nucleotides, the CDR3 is TGTGCCAGCAGCGTGACAGGGGTGAACACTGAAGCTTTCTTT. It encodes CASSVTGVNTEAFF.

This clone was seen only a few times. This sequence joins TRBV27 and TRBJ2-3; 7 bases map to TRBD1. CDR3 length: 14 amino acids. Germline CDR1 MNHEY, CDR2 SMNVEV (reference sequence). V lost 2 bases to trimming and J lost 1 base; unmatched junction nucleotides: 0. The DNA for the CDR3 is TGTGCCAGCAGTTTAGGGACAGGCACAGATACGCAGTATTTT. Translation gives CASSLGTGTDTQYF.

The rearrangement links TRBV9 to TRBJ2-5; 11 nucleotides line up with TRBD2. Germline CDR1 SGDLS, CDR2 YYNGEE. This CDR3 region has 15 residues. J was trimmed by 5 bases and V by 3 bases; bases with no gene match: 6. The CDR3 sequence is CASSGSGGAGETQYF. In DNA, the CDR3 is TGTGCCAGCAGCGGTAGCGGGGGGGCCGGGGAGACCCAGTACTTC.

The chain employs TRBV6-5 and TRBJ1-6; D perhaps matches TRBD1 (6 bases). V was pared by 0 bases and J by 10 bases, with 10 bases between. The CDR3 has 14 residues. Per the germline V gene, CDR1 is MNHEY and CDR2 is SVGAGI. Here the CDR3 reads CASSYSAGESPLHF. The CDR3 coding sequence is TGTGCCAGCAGTTACTCGGCAGGGGAATCACCCCTCCACTTT.

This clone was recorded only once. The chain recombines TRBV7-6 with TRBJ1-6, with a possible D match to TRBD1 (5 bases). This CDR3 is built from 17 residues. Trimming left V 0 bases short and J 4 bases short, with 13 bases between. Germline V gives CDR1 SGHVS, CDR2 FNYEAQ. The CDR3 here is CASSLAPGELYNSPLHF. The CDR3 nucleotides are TGTGCCAGCAGCTTAGCTCCGGGGGAGCTTTATAATTCACCCCTCCACTTT.

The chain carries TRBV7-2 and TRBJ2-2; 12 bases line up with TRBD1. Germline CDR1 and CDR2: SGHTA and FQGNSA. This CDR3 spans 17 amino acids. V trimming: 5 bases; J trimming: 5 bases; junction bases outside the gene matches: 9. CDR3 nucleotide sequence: TGTGCCAGCAGCCGTCCGGGACAGGGGGCGAGGACCGGGGAGCTGTTTTTT. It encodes CASSRPGQGARTGELFF.

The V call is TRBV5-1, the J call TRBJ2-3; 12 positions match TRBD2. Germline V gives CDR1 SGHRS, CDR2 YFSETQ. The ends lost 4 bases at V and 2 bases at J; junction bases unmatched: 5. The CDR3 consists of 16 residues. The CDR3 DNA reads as TGCGCCAGCAGCACCGGACTAGCGGGGAACACAGATACGCAGTATTTT. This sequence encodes CASSTGLAGNTDTQYF.

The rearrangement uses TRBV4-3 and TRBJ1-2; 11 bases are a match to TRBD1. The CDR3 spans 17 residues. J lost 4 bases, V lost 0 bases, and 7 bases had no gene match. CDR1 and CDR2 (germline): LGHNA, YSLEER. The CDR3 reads CASSQDSIGTGGYGYTF. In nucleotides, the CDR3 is TGCGCCAGCAGCCAAGATTCGATCGGGACAGGGGGCTATGGCTACACCTTC.

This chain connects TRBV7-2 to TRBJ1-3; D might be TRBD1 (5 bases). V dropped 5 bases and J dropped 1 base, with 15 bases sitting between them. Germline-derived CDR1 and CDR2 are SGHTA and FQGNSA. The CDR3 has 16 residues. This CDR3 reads CASSPGVGGSGNTIYF. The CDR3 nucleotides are TGTGCCAGCAGCCCTGGGGTGGGGGGGTCTGGAAACACCATATATTTT.

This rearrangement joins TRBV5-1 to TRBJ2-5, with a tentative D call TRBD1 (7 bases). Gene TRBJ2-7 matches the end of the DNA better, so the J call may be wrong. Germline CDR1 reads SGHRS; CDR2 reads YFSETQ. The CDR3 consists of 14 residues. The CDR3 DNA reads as TGCGCCAGCAGCAATTCAGGGGGGCCCTACGAGCAGTACTTC. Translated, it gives CASSNSGGPYEQYF.

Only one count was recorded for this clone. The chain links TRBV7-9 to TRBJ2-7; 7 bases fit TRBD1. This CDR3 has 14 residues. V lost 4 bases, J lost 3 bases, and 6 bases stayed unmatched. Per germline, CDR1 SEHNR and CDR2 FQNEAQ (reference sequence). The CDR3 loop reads CASSSTGPFYEQYF. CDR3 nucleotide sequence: TGTGCCAGCAGCTCGACAGGGCCCTTCTACGAGCAGTACTTC.

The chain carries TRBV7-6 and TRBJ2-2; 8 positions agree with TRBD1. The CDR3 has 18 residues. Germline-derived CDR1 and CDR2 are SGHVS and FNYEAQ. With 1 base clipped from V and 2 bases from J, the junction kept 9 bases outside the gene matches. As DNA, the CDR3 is TGTGCCAGCAGCTTAGATGCCGGGACAGGACTTAACACCGGGGAGCTGTTTTTT. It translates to CASSLDAGTGLNTGELFF.

The CDR3 bases are TGTGCCTGGAGTGTACACTCCGATAACAGGGAAGGAATTCAGTACTTC. Protein: CAWSVHSDNREGIQYF. J is TRBJ2-4 and V is TRBV30; tentatively, D is TRBD1 (6 bases). V was trimmed by 0 bases and J by 10 bases, leaving 22 bases between them. Looked up from germline, CDR1 is GTSNPN and CDR2 is SVGIG (reference sequence). This CDR3 has 16 residues.